This T cell receptor (beta chain) derives from a study of identical twins. Study conclusions and caveats: Whereas memory repertoires showed no such difference, abundant cord blood beta clonotypes carried fewer insertions.

A universal primer site was incorporated via template switching, and the cDNA contained unique molecular identifiers. TCRdb re-called the 5' RACE reads through MiXCR, storing one row per CDR3 protein. The sample has over 550,000 distinct CDR3 sequences, less than 9% seen once. Turning to this clonotype: Its antigen is unknown.

All donors were healthy Caucasians. The same data also went into a second study, on yellow fever vaccine responses in identical twins.

The receptor's source is a woman younger than 35 in good health. Sequences were obtained from PBMCs.

CDR3 in DNA: TGTGCCAGCAGTGCCCGGGCAGGGGGGGGAGATACGCAGTATTTT. This translates into CASSARAGGGDTQYF. V and J are TRBV28 and TRBJ2-3; the D gene could be TRBD1 or TRBD2 (7 bases each). This CDR3 has 15 amino acids. From germline, CDR1 is MDHEN and CDR2 SYDVKM. Between the trimmed V and J ends, which lost 5 bases and 5 bases, there was a span of 17 bases.